A selection of T cell receptor beta chains follows, all from one sample in a study of T-cell reconstitution after alpha-beta-depleted transplantation in children. One entry per CDR3 protein, called by TCRdb with MiXCR from the PCR reads. The sample includes a few hundred thousand distinct CDR3 sequences, about 9.3% of them seen just once. Sample: PBMCs from the stem cell graft donor, taken from the stem cell graft. Receptors originate from a human donor who donated a stem cell graft to a child with acute lymphoblastic leukemia. Each CDR3 is given with its conserved first and last residue. Each record gives: CDR3 length, clone size, D gene, J gene, V gene, CDR3 protein, CDR3 DNA. The D gene is left open where the match is weak. The size field is filled for only some rows; it gives once, few, many or a size class.

cdr3_length: 17; clone_size: few; d_call: -; j_call: TRBJ1-3; v_call: TRBV6-1; cdr3_aa: CASSEARTGVFGNTIYF; cdr3_nt: TGTGCCAGCAGTGAAGCTCGGACGGGGGTTTTTGGAAACACCATATATTTT
cdr3_length: 14; clone_size: -; d_call: -; j_call: TRBJ1-6; v_call: TRBV6-5; cdr3_aa: CASSSDRTYSPLHF; cdr3_nt: TGTGCCAGCAGTTCCGACAGGACTTATTCACCCCTCCACTTT
cdr3_length: 19; clone_size: few; d_call: TRBD2; j_call: TRBJ2-7; v_call: TRBV11-2; cdr3_aa: CASSFPPRGLRESSYEQYF; cdr3_nt: TGTGCCAGCAGCTTCCCTCCGCGGGGCTTGCGGGAGAGCTCCTACGAGCAGTACTTC
cdr3_length: 13; clone_size: -; d_call: -; j_call: TRBJ2-1; v_call: TRBV20-1; cdr3_aa: CSATLSLYNEQFF; cdr3_nt: TGCAGTGCAACACTCTCTCTCTACAATGAGCAGTTCTTC
cdr3_length: 12; clone_size: many; d_call: -; j_call: TRBJ1-2; v_call: TRBV12-3/TRBV12-4; cdr3_aa: CASSWGLYGYTF; cdr3_nt: TGTGCCAGCAGTTGGGGACTCTATGGCTACACCTTC
cdr3_length: 14; clone_size: -; d_call: -; j_call: TRBJ2-7; v_call: TRBV19; cdr3_aa: CASSRVGSSYEQYF; cdr3_nt: TGTGCCAGTAGTCGGGTGGGAAGCTCCTACGAGCAGTACTTC
cdr3_length: 14; clone_size: few; d_call: -; j_call: TRBJ2-7; v_call: TRBV5-1; cdr3_aa: CASSLDRTYYEQYF; cdr3_nt: TGCGCCAGCAGCTTGGACAGAACTTACTACGAGCAGTACTTC
cdr3_length: 13; clone_size: -; d_call: TRBD2; j_call: TRBJ2-7; v_call: TRBV27; cdr3_aa: CATRTSSSYEQYF; cdr3_nt: TGTGCAACCCGGACTAGTTCTTCCTACGAGCAGTACTTC
cdr3_length: 15; clone_size: -; d_call: TRBD1; j_call: TRBJ2-1; v_call: TRBV3-1; cdr3_aa: CACSQVRQGDNEQFF; cdr3_nt: TGTGCCTGCAGCCAAGTTCGCCAGGGGGACAATGAGCAGTTCTTC
cdr3_length: 15; clone_size: few; d_call: TRBD1; j_call: TRBJ2-7; v_call: TRBV7-8; cdr3_aa: CASSSRGTGHYEQYF; cdr3_nt: TGTGCCAGCAGCTCCCGGGGGACAGGGCATTACGAGCAGTACTTC
cdr3_length: 14; clone_size: few; d_call: -; j_call: TRBJ1-6; v_call: TRBV5-1; cdr3_aa: CASSLDSNNSPLHF; cdr3_nt: TGCGCCAGCAGCTTGGACAGTAATAATTCACCCCTCCACTTT
cdr3_length: 19; clone_size: -; d_call: TRBD1; j_call: TRBJ2-2; v_call: TRBV12-3/TRBV12-4; cdr3_aa: CASSLASARDRGYTGELFF; cdr3_nt: TGTGCCAGCAGTTTAGCCTCCGCCCGGGACAGGGGGTACACCGGGGAGCTGTTTTTT
cdr3_length: 14; clone_size: -; d_call: TRBD1; j_call: TRBJ1-1; v_call: TRBV5-1; cdr3_aa: CASTPDRMNTEAFF; cdr3_nt: TGCGCCAGCACCCCGGACAGGATGAACACTGAAGCTTTCTTT
cdr3_length: 14; clone_size: few; d_call: TRBD1; j_call: TRBJ2-7; v_call: TRBV7-8; cdr3_aa: CASSPPDRGYEQYF; cdr3_nt: TGTGCCAGCAGCCCGCCAGACAGGGGCTACGAGCAGTACTTC
cdr3_length: 16; clone_size: few; d_call: TRBD2; j_call: TRBJ2-2; v_call: TRBV3-1; cdr3_aa: CASSQDGLAPTGELFF; cdr3_nt: TGTGCCAGCAGCCAAGACGGACTAGCCCCGACCGGGGAGCTGTTTTTT
cdr3_length: 13; clone_size: few; d_call: -; j_call: TRBJ2-7; v_call: TRBV5-1; cdr3_aa: CASSPGAGREQYF; cdr3_nt: TGCGCCAGCAGCCCGGGTGCGGGACGGGAGCAGTACTTC
cdr3_length: 17; clone_size: few; d_call: TRBD2; j_call: TRBJ2-1; v_call: TRBV7-8; cdr3_aa: CASSLNVGTSDYNEQFF; cdr3_nt: TGTGCCAGCAGCTTAAACGTAGGGACTAGCGACTACAATGAGCAGTTCTTC
cdr3_length: 13; clone_size: -; d_call: -; j_call: TRBJ2-7; v_call: TRBV5-6; cdr3_aa: CASSLGAAREQYF; cdr3_nt: TGTGCCAGCAGCTTAGGGGCGGCTCGCGAGCAGTACTTC
cdr3_length: 13; clone_size: few; d_call: -; j_call: TRBJ1-2; v_call: TRBV6-1; cdr3_aa: CASSDRVDYGYTF; cdr3_nt: TGTGCCAGCAGTGACAGGGTTGACTATGGCTACACCTTC
cdr3_length: 20; clone_size: -; d_call: TRBD2; j_call: TRBJ2-5; v_call: TRBV20-1; cdr3_aa: CSAGRPAVSKAGGIEENHYF; cdr3_nt: TGCAGTGCTGGACGCCCTGCCGTCTCGAAAGCGGGAGGTATAGAGGAGAACCATTACTTC
cdr3_length: 19; clone_size: few; d_call: TRBD1; j_call: TRBJ2-6; v_call: TRBV24-1; cdr3_aa: CATSDSWTGGPAGANVLTF; cdr3_nt: TGTGCCACCAGTGATTCCTGGACAGGGGGTCCGGCTGGGGCCAACGTCCTGACTTTC
cdr3_length: 15; clone_size: -; d_call: TRBD1; j_call: TRBJ1-5; v_call: TRBV5-1; cdr3_aa: CASSLGQGPHQPQHF; cdr3_nt: TGCGCCAGCAGCCTTGGACAGGGTCCCCACCAGCCCCAGCATTTT
cdr3_length: 15; clone_size: few; d_call: -; j_call: TRBJ2-1; v_call: TRBV7-9; cdr3_aa: CASSLSLAIDNEQFF; cdr3_nt: TGTGCCAGCAGCTTATCGTTGGCGATCGACAATGAGCAGTTCTTC
cdr3_length: 16; clone_size: -; d_call: -; j_call: TRBJ2-1; v_call: TRBV4-1; cdr3_aa: CASSQEWRDPYNEQFF; cdr3_nt: TGCGCCAGCAGCCAAGAGTGGCGAGACCCCTACAATGAGCAGTTCTTC
cdr3_length: 16; clone_size: -; d_call: -; j_call: TRBJ1-6; v_call: TRBV4-3; cdr3_aa: CASSHSRPGTGSPLHF; cdr3_nt: TGCGCCAGCAGTCATTCAAGGCCTGGAACGGGATCACCCCTCCACTTT
cdr3_length: 16; clone_size: few; d_call: TRBD2; j_call: TRBJ2-7; v_call: TRBV7-9; cdr3_aa: CASSSAGGTAYYEQYF; cdr3_nt: TGTGCCAGCAGTTCCGCCGGGGGGACTGCCTACTACGAGCAGTACTTC
cdr3_length: 11; clone_size: -; d_call: -; j_call: TRBJ1-1; v_call: TRBV27; cdr3_aa: CASRGGIEAFF; cdr3_nt: TGTGCCAGCCGTGGGGGCATTGAAGCTTTCTTT
cdr3_length: 17; clone_size: -; d_call: TRBD1; j_call: TRBJ1-2; v_call: TRBV5-1; cdr3_aa: CASSLSPPGGNAYGYTF; cdr3_nt: TGCGCCAGCAGCTTGTCGCCCCCAGGGGGCAACGCCTATGGCTACACCTTC
cdr3_length: 13; clone_size: few; d_call: -; j_call: TRBJ2-1; v_call: TRBV10-3; cdr3_aa: CAISELRDLGQFF; cdr3_nt: TGTGCCATCAGTGAGCTAAGGGACCTGGGGCAGTTCTTC
cdr3_length: 14; clone_size: many; d_call: -; j_call: TRBJ2-2; v_call: TRBV7-2; cdr3_aa: CASSLFRKTGELFF; cdr3_nt: TGTGCCAGCAGCTTATTTAGGAAGACCGGGGAGCTGTTTTTT
cdr3_length: 16; clone_size: few; d_call: TRBD2; j_call: TRBJ2-3; v_call: TRBV6-1; cdr3_aa: CASRSGLAGGTDTQYF; cdr3_nt: TGTGCCAGCAGATCCGGACTAGCGGGCGGCACAGATACGCAGTATTTT
cdr3_length: 15; clone_size: few; d_call: TRBD1; j_call: TRBJ1-2; v_call: TRBV27; cdr3_aa: CASSPGTGQGYGYTF; cdr3_nt: TGTGCCAGCAGTCCCGGGACAGGGCAGGGCTATGGCTACACCTTC
cdr3_length: 13; clone_size: many; d_call: -; j_call: TRBJ1-5; v_call: TRBV2; cdr3_aa: CASTKGGGQPQHF; cdr3_nt: TGTGCCAGCACCAAGGGGGGAGGTCAGCCCCAGCATTTT
cdr3_length: 13; clone_size: many; d_call: -; j_call: TRBJ2-2; v_call: TRBV4-1; cdr3_aa: CASSHRDTGELFF; cdr3_nt: TGCGCCAGCAGCCATAGGGACACCGGGGAGCTGTTTTTT
cdr3_length: 15; clone_size: -; d_call: TRBD1; j_call: TRBJ1-1; v_call: TRBV5-1; cdr3_aa: CASSLRTGPTTEAFF; cdr3_nt: TGCGCCAGCAGCCTACGGACAGGGCCTACCACTGAAGCTTTCTTT
cdr3_length: 14; clone_size: few; d_call: TRBD2; j_call: TRBJ2-7; v_call: TRBV7-6; cdr3_aa: CASSPPGLTREQYF; cdr3_nt: TGTGCCAGCAGCCCACCGGGACTAACGAGGGAGCAGTACTTC
cdr3_length: 15; clone_size: -; d_call: TRBD1; j_call: TRBJ1-5; v_call: TRBV2; cdr3_aa: CASSMDRGSGQPQHF; cdr3_nt: TGTGCCAGCAGTATGGACAGGGGATCGGGCCAGCCCCAGCATTTT
cdr3_length: 13; clone_size: many; d_call: TRBD1; j_call: TRBJ1-1; v_call: TRBV5-1; cdr3_aa: CASRPQGAPEAFF; cdr3_nt: TGCGCCAGCAGACCACAGGGGGCCCCTGAAGCTTTCTTT
cdr3_length: 16; clone_size: -; d_call: -; j_call: TRBJ1-3; v_call: TRBV28; cdr3_aa: CASSFPKLDAGNTIYF; cdr3_nt: TGTGCCAGCAGTTTTCCAAAGTTGGACGCTGGAAACACCATATATTTT
cdr3_length: 15; clone_size: few; d_call: -; j_call: TRBJ2-3; v_call: TRBV5-6; cdr3_aa: CASSVLGTSADTQYF; cdr3_nt: TGTGCCAGCAGCGTCCTAGGGACAAGCGCAGATACGCAGTATTTT
cdr3_length: 16; clone_size: -; d_call: TRBD2; j_call: TRBJ2-3; v_call: TRBV7-7; cdr3_aa: CASSLGISGNTDTQYF; cdr3_nt: TGTGCTAGCAGCTTAGGGATTAGCGGGAACACAGATACGCAGTATTTT
cdr3_length: 19; clone_size: -; d_call: TRBD1; j_call: TRBJ1-4; v_call: TRBV6-1; cdr3_aa: CASTGQWRQRVLANEKLFF; cdr3_nt: TGTGCCAGCACGGGACAGTGGCGACAGAGAGTTCTGGCAAATGAAAAACTGTTTTTT
cdr3_length: 15; clone_size: many; d_call: -; j_call: TRBJ1-3; v_call: TRBV12-3/TRBV12-4; cdr3_aa: CASSLSAGEGNTIYF; cdr3_nt: TGTGCCAGCAGTTTATCGGCCGGGGAAGGAAACACCATATATTTT
cdr3_length: 18; clone_size: -; d_call: TRBD2; j_call: TRBJ2-5; v_call: TRBV3-1; cdr3_aa: CASSYMNRLAALEWAQYF; cdr3_nt: TGTGCCAGCAGCTACATGAATCGACTAGCAGCCCTTGAATGGGCCCAGTACTTC
cdr3_length: 13; clone_size: many; d_call: TRBD1; j_call: TRBJ2-1; v_call: TRBV7-9; cdr3_aa: CASSSRGGHEQFF; cdr3_nt: TGTGCCAGCAGCTCGAGAGGGGGCCATGAGCAGTTCTTC
cdr3_length: 16; clone_size: few; d_call: TRBD2; j_call: TRBJ2-1; v_call: TRBV6-1; cdr3_aa: CASSTNLAGLNNEQFF; cdr3_nt: TGTGCCAGCAGTACCAATCTAGCGGGACTGAACAATGAGCAGTTCTTC
cdr3_length: 16; clone_size: few; d_call: TRBD1; j_call: TRBJ2-7; v_call: TRBV19; cdr3_aa: CASSTGQGRSSYEQYF; cdr3_nt: TGTGCCAGTAGTACGGGACAGGGCCGTAGCTCCTACGAGCAGTACTTC
cdr3_length: 12; clone_size: -; d_call: -; j_call: TRBJ2-1; v_call: TRBV5-1; cdr3_aa: CASSASLYEQFF; cdr3_nt: TGCGCCAGCAGCGCTTCCCTATATGAGCAGTTCTTC
cdr3_length: 14; clone_size: -; d_call: -; j_call: TRBJ1-1; v_call: TRBV6-5; cdr3_aa: CASSSNSLNTEAFF; cdr3_nt: TGTGCCAGCAGTTCTAACTCCTTGAACACTGAAGCTTTCTTT
cdr3_length: 14; clone_size: -; d_call: -; j_call: TRBJ2-5; v_call: TRBV3-1; cdr3_aa: CASSHRGRKETQYF; cdr3_nt: TGTGCCAGCAGCCATCGTGGAAGAAAGGAGACCCAGTACTTC
cdr3_length: 16; clone_size: -; d_call: TRBD2; j_call: TRBJ2-2; v_call: TRBV20-1; cdr3_aa: CSARDPAGGPRGELFF; cdr3_nt: TGCAGTGCTAGAGATCCAGCGGGAGGGCCTCGCGGGGAGCTGTTTTTT
cdr3_length: 13; clone_size: many; d_call: TRBD1; j_call: TRBJ2-7; v_call: TRBV6-1; cdr3_aa: CASKSPGGGEQYF; cdr3_nt: TGTGCCAGCAAGAGCCCAGGGGGCGGGGAGCAGTACTTC
cdr3_length: 13; clone_size: many; d_call: TRBD2; j_call: TRBJ2-5; v_call: TRBV6-1; cdr3_aa: CASSRTSLGTQYF; cdr3_nt: TGTGCCAGCAGCAGGACTAGCTTGGGGACCCAGTACTTC
cdr3_length: 16; clone_size: few; d_call: TRBD2; j_call: TRBJ2-1; v_call: TRBV5-1; cdr3_aa: CASSGLLAGGSDEQFF; cdr3_nt: TGCGCCAGCAGCGGACTGTTAGCGGGAGGCAGTGATGAGCAGTTCTTC